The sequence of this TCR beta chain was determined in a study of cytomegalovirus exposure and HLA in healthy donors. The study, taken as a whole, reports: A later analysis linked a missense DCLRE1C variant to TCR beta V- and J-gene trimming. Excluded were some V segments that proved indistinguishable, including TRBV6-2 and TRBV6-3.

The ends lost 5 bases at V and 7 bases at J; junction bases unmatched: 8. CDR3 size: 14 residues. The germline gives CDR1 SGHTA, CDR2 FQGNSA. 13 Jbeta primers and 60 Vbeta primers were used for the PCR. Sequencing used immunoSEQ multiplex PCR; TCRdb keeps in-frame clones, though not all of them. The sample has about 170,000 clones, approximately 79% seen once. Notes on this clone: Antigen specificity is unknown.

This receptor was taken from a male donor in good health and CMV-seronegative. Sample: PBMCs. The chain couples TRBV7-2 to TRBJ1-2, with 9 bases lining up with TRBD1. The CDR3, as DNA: TGTGCCAGCAGCCCGGACAGGGGTGGGGCTGGCTACACCTTC. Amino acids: CASSPDRGGAGYTF.